This T cell receptor (beta chain) was captured by sequencing in a study of CXCR3-negative and CXCR3-positive naive CD8 T cells. Details on this clonotype: Its antigen is undetermined.

The germline V gene encodes CDR1 MGHRA and CDR2 YSYEKL. This CDR3 is built from 16 residues. Broader study findings: When CXCR3-positive naive cells were set against CXCR3-negative naive cells, the former had more hydrophobic TRB CDR3s.

The TRB cDNA libraries were prepared by 5' RACE with UMI labels. One entry per CDR3 protein, without DNA, is what TCRdb gives after re-calling the 5' RACE reads. The sample data list tens of thousands of distinct CDR3 sequences. Sample: naive CXCR3+ CD8+ T cells from blood. Stated subset: CD45RO-CCR7+CD27+CD95- naive CD8+ T cells expressing CXCR3 (TNR3+). This receptor was identified in a human donor in good health. Some clones in this sample may be carry-over from other donors' samples. The chain recombines TRBV4-1 with TRBJ2-3. CDR3 sequence reads: CASSPFAVTSTDTQYF.